Below are 3 T cell receptor beta chains sequenced from a single sample in a study of cytomegalovirus exposure and HLA in healthy donors. The PCR made use of 60 Vbeta and 13 Jbeta primers. The method was immunoSEQ multiplex PCR; TCRdb's version includes in-frame clones alone and lacks a portion of them. The table lists around 95,000 clones, 75% to 85% of them singletons. The sequenced material came from PBMCs. Receptors originate from a man aged 25 to 40 in good health and CMV-seropositive.

The V and J genes are TRBV14 and TRBJ2-7; 9 bases match TRBD1. J lost 6 bases, V lost 4 bases, and 4 bases had no gene match. Germline V gene lookup returns CDR1 SGHDN and CDR2 FVKESK. The CDR3 runs 13 residues. DNA for the CDR3: TGTGCCAGCAGCCCCCGACAGGGGGGCGAGCAGTACTTC. This encodes CASSPRQGGEQYF.

The genes are TRBV5-4 and TRBJ2-1; D is unclear. Germline lookup yields CDR1 SGHNT and CDR2 YYREEE (reference sequence). Trimming stripped 4 bases from V and 10 bases from J, with 15 bases between. The CDR3 extends over 13 amino acids. The CDR3 bases are TGTGCCAGCAGCCCGCCTGAGCGCCTAGAGCAGTTCTTC. Amino acids: CASSPPERLEQFF.

The chain has TRBV9 and TRBJ2-1, with 8 bases that match TRBD2. Germline CDR1 and CDR2: SGDLS and YYNGEE. J was trimmed by 7 bases and V by 0 bases; bases with no gene match: 12. This CDR3 is built from 17 residues. As DNA, the CDR3 is TGTGCCAGCAGCGTAGCTTCACTAGCGGCAACCGGGAATGAGCAGTTCTTC. This encodes CASSVASLAATGNEQFF.